Below, 9 T cell receptor beta chains from the same sample are listed, as sequenced in a study of OX40 agonist ivuxolimab in advanced cancers. Sequencing used immunoSEQ multiplex PCR; TCRdb keeps in-frame clones, though not all of them. Here the sample spans about 70,000 clones, around 88% being singletons. This specimen was CD4+ or CD8+ T cells sorted from blood, taken in a trial of the OX40 agonist ivuxolimab. All receptors derive from an adult with an advanced solid tumor such as melanoma, head and neck, liver or kidney cancer.

This chain joins TRBV7-3 and TRBJ2-2; 11 bases map to TRBD2. This CDR3 spans 17 amino acids. J was trimmed by 4 bases and V by 5 bases; bases with no gene match: 9. Looked up from germline, CDR1 is SGHTA and CDR2 is FQGTGA. The CDR3 is CASSLATSGASTGELFF. The CDR3 DNA reads TGTGCCAGCAGCCTGGCGACTAGCGGGGCCAGCACCGGGGAGCTGTTTTTT.

The chain joins TRBV27 to TRBJ2-3, with D possibly being TRBD2 (6 bases). The CDR3 extends over 16 amino acids. Germline lookup yields CDR1 MNHEY and CDR2 SMNVEV (reference sequence). Trimming shortened V by 6 bases and J by 0 bases, and 16 bases separated the two germline ends. In DNA, the CDR3 is TGTGCCAGCAGGCGGGGACCTAAAAAAAGCACAGATACGCAGTATTTT. It codes for CASRRGPKKSTDTQYF.

The V and J genes are TRBV18 and TRBJ1-2; unclear D gene. From germline, CDR1 is KGHSH and CDR2 LQKENI. V was pared by 6 bases and J by 3 bases, with 14 bases between. This CDR3 is built from 14 residues. The DNA of the CDR3 is TGTGCCAGCTCCCCCTTTAAGGGTGACTATGGCTACACCTTC. Residues: CASSPFKGDYGYTF.

The genes are TRBV5-4 and TRBJ2-2; 11 positions agree with TRBD2. There are 17 residues in the CDR3. Losses at the gene ends were 4 bases for V and 1 base for J; bases not matched to a gene: 6. Germline loops: CDR1 SGHNT, CDR2 YYREEE (reference sequence). In DNA form, the CDR3 reads TGTGCCAGCAGCCAAGGAGGACTAGCGGGGAACACCGGGGAGCTGTTTTTT. This encodes CASSQGGLAGNTGELFF.

This sequence joins TRBV25-1 and TRBJ1-1; no clear D. Germline CDR1 and CDR2: MGHDK and SYGVNS. CDR3 size: 16 residues. Trimming pared 6 bases from V and 1 base from J, leaving 18 bases between. CDR3 DNA: TGTGCCAGCAGACAGAAATCCCCTGGCGAGAACACTGAAGCTTTCTTT. It translates to CASRQKSPGENTEAFF.

The chain recombines TRBV29-1 with TRBJ2-2, with 10 bases matching TRBD1. Germline V gene data show CDR1 as SQVTM and CDR2 as ANQGSEA. The CDR3 runs 14 residues. After removal of 7 bases from V and 1 base from J, the junction contained 3 bases not matched to a gene. The CDR3 DNA reads as TGCAGCGCTCGGGACAGGGGGAACACCGGGGAGCTGTTTTTT. It yields the protein CSARDRGNTGELFF.

This clone was recorded only once. This rearrangement joins TRBV29-1 to TRBJ1-2; 7 bases match TRBD1. The V gene's germline CDR1 is SQVTM and CDR2 ANQGSEA. The CDR3 loop spans 16 amino acids. The V gene end was trimmed by 2 bases and the J gene end by 2 bases; junction bases not matched to a gene: 11. CDR3 in amino acids: CSVEKGRQGGNYGYTF. CDR3 sequence (DNA): TGCAGCGTTGAAAAGGGCCGGCAGGGGGGAAACTATGGCTACACCTTC. Full variable domain (rest looked up from reference TRBV29-1 and TRBJ1-2): SAVISQKPSRDICQRGTSLTIQCQVDSQVTMMFWYRQQPGQSLTLIATANQGSEATYESGFVIDKFPISRPNLTFSTLTVSNMSPEDSSIYLCSVEKGRQGGNYGYTFGSGTRLTVV.

The chain links TRBV7-2 to TRBJ2-3; no definite D call. The CDR3 spans 12 residues. CDR1 SGHTA and CDR2 FQGNSA come from the germline V gene. Trimming took 4 bases from V and 3 from J, leaving 5 bases between them. The CDR3 reads CASSSRTDTQYF. The CDR3 DNA is TGTGCCAGCAGCTCCAGAACAGATACGCAGTATTTT.

In this sample, this clone turned up a few times. The chain is built from TRBV9 and TRBJ1-3; possible D gene TRBD1, 5 bases. The CDR3 runs to 16 residues. Germline values: CDR1 SGDLS, CDR2 YYNGEE. Trimming left V 0 bases short and J 2 bases short, with 12 bases between. CDR3: CASSVDAGGTGNTIYF. The DNA for the CDR3 is TGTGCCAGCAGCGTAGACGCGGGGGGAACTGGAAACACCATATATTTT.